This TCR beta chain was found in a study of somatic mutations in cytotoxic T cells in rheumatoid arthritis. CDR3 size: 14 residues. CDR1 and CDR2 (germline): SGHRS, YFSETQ. The V and J ends lost 2 bases and 1 base respectively, with 7 bases between them. Here immunoSEQ multiplex PCR was the method, and the copy in TCRdb shows in-frame clones only, minus some. Here the sample spans some 20,000 clones, 73% being singletons. Sequenced sample: CD8+ T cells sorted from blood. The sequence was obtained from a woman aged 60-70 years in good health. V and J are TRBV5-1 and TRBJ2-1, with D possibly TRBD1 on 6 matching bases. CDR3 DNA sequence: TGCGCCAGCAGCTTTCAGGGGTCCTACAATGAGCAGTTCTTC. Its translation: CASSFQGSYNEQFF.